A single sample gave rise to the 3 T cell receptor beta chains below, sequenced in a study of cytomegalovirus exposure and HLA in healthy donors listed by TCRdb under 2017. Preparation of the library involved the immunoSEQ multiplex PCR assay. TCRdb stores this immuneACCESS table with in-frame sequences only. Part of the clones is absent; in the studies checked, under half of the shortfall reflects unresolved V genes, and no reason is known for the rest. The sample includes more than 140,000 clones, with about 89% observed a single time. The top ten hold about 3.1% of the sample. Material for sequencing was PBMCs. These receptors all stem from a woman aged 18-29 years in good health and CMV-seropositive.

The chain joins TRBV5-1 to TRBJ2-7, with TRBD1 as a possible D gene (5 bases). Trimming stripped 0 bases from V and 2 bases from J, with 9 bases between. The CDR3 has 14 amino acids. Germline CDR1 and CDR2: SGHRS and YFSETQ. This CDR3 reads CASSLGVTAYEQYF. The CDR3 region has the DNA TGCGCCAGCAGCTTGGGGGTGACAGCCTACGAGCAGTACTTC.

In this sample, this clone turned up a few times. The rearrangement joins TRBV5-1 to TRBJ2-7, with TRBD2 matching 11 bases. The V gene end was trimmed by 7 bases and the J gene end by 3 bases; junction bases not matched to a gene: 6. The CDR3 runs 14 residues. CDR1 and CDR2 (germline): SGHRS, YFSETQ. The CDR3 spells CASGSGLADYEQYF. The CDR3 DNA sequence: TGCGCCAGCGGTTCGGGACTAGCGGACTACGAGCAGTACTTC.

This chain's CDR3 is CASSSVGLAGALLDYNEQFF. CDR3 nucleotide sequence: TGTGCCAGCAGCTCAGTGGGACTAGCGGGAGCCCTCCTGGATTACAATGAGCAGTTCTTC. The chain is built from TRBV7-3 and TRBJ2-1; 14 bases line up with TRBD2. The CDR3 sequence is 20 residues long. Germline V CDR1 and CDR2: SGHTA, FQGTGA. J gave up 4 bases and V 4 bases, and 15 bases lay outside the gene matches.